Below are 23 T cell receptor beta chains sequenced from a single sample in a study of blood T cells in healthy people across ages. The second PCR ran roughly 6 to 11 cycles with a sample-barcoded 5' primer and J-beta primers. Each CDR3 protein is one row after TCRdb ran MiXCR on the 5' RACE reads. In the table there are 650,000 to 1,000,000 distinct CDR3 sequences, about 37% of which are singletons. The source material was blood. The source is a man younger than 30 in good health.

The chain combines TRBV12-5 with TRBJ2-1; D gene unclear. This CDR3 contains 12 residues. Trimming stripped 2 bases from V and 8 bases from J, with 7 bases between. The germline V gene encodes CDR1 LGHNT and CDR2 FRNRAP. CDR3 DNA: TGTGCTAGTGGTTTGAATAGCTATGAGCAGTTCTTC. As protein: CASGLNSYEQFF.

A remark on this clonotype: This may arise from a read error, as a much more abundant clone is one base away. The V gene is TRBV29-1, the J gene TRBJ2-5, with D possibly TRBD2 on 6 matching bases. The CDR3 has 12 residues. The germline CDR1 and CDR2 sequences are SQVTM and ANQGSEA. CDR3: CGVTGGEGTQYF. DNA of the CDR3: TGCGGCGTTACCGGCGGGGAAGGGACCCAGTACTTC.

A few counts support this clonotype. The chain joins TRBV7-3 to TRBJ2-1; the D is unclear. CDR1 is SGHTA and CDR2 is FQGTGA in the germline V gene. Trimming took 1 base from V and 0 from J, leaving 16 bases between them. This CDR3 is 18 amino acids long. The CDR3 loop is CASSLIAARLSSYNEQFF. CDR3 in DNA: TGTGCCAGCAGCTTAATTGCGGCGCGGTTGAGCTCCTACAATGAGCAGTTCTTC. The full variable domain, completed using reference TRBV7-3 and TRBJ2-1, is GAGVSQTPSNKVTEKGKYVELRCDPISGHTALYWYRQSLGQGPEFLIYFQGTGAADDSGLPNDRFFAVRPEGSVSTLKIQRTERGDSAVYLCASSLIAARLSSYNEQFFGPGTRLTVL.

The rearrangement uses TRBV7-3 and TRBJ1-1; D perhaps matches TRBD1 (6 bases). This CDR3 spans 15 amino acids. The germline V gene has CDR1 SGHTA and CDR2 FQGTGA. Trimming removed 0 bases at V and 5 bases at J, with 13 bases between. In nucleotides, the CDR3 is TGTGCCAGCAGCTTAACGTCAGGGGAGGGGACTGAAGCTTTCTTT. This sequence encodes CASSLTSGEGTEAFF.

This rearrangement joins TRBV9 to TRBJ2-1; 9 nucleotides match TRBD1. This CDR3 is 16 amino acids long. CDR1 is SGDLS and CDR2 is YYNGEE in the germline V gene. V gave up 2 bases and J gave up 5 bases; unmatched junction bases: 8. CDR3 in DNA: TGTGCCAGCAGCGTCTGGGACAGGGAAGTCCACAATGAGCAGTTCTTC. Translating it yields CASSVWDREVHNEQFF.

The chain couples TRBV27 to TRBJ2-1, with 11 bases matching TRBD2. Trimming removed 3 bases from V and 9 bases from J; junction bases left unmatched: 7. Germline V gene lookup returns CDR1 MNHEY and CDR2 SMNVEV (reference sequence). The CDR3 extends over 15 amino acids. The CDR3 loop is CASSFSTSGVGEQFF. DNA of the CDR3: TGTGCCAGCAGTTTCTCGACTAGCGGGGTTGGTGAGCAGTTCTTC.

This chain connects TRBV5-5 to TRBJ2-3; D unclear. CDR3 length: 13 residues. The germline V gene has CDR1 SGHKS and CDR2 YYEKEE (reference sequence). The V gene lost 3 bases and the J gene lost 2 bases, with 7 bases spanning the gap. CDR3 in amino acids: CASSSPDTDTQYF. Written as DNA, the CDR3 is TGTGCCAGCAGCTCCCCCGACACAGATACGCAGTATTTT.

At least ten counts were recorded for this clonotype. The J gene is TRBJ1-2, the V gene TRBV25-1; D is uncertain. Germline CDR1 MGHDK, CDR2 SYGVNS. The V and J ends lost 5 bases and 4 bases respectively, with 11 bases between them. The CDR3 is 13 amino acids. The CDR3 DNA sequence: TGTGCCAGCAGTCCGGACGGCCCCTATGGCTACACCTTC. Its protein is CASSPDGPYGYTF.

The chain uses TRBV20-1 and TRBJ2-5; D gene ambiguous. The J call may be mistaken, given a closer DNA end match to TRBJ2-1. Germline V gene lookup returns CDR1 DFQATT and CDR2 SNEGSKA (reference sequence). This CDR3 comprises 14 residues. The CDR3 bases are TGCAGTGCCCCCCCTAGGCGGTTACAAGAGACCCAGTTCTTC. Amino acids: CSAPPRRLQETQFF.

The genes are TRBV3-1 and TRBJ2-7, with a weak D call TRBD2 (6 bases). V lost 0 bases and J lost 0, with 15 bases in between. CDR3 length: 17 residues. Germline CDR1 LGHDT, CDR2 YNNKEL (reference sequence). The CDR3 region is CASSQDMGLISSYEQYF. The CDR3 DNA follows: TGTGCCAGCAGCCAAGATATGGGACTTATTAGCTCCTACGAGCAGTACTTC.

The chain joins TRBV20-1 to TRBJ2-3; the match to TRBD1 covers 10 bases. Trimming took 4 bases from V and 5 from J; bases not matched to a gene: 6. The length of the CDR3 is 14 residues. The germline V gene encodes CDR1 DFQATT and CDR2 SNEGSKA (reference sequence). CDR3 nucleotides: TGCAGTGCTATCGAGACAGGGGGCGAAGATACGCAGTATTTT. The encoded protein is CSAIETGGEDTQYF.

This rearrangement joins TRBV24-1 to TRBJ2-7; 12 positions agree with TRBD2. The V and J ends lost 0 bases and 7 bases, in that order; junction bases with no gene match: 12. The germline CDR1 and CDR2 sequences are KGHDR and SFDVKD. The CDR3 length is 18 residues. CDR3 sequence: CATSDLQGLAGGPSEQYF. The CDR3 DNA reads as TGTGCCACCAGTGATTTGCAGGGGCTAGCGGGGGGGCCTAGTGAGCAGTACTTC.

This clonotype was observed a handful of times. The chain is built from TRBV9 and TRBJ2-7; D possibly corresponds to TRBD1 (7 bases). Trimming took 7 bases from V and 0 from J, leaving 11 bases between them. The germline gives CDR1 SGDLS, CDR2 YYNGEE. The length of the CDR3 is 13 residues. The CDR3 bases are TGTGCCAGCGGGACAGCGGGCTCCTACGAGCAGTACTTC. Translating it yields CASGTAGSYEQYF.

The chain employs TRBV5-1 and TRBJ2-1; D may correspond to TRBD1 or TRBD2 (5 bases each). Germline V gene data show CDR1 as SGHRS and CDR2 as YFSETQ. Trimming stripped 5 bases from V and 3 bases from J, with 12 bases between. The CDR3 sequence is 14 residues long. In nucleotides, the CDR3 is TGCGCCAGCAGTAAATGGGGGAACTACAATGAGCAGTTCTTC. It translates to CASSKWGNYNEQFF.

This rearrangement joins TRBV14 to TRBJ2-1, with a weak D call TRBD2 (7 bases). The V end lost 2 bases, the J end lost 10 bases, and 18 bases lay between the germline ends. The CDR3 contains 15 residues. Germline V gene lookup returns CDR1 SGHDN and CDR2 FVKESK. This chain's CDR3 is CASSQPRGGGLEQFF. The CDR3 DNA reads TGTGCCAGCAGCCAACCGCGGGGAGGGGGACTGGAGCAGTTCTTC. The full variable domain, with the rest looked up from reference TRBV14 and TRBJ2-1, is EAGVTQFPSHSVIEKGQTVTLRCDPISGHDNLYWYRRVMGKEIKFLLHFVKESKQDESGMPNNRFLAERTGGTYSTLKVQPAELEDSGVYFCASSQPRGGGLEQFFGPGTRLTVL.

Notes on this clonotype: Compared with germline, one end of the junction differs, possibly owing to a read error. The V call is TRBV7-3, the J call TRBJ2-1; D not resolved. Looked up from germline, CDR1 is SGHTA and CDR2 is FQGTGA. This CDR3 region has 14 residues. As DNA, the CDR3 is TGTGCCGGCAGCTTGGGCGGACCAAACAATGAGCAGTTCTTC. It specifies CAGSLGGPNNEQFF. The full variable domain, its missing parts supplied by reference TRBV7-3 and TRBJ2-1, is GAGVSQTPSNKVTEKGKYVELRCDPISGHTALYWYRQSLGQGPEFLIYFQGTGAADDSGLPNDRFFAVRPEGSVSTLKIQRTERGDSAVYLCAGSLGGPNNEQFFGPGTRLTVL.

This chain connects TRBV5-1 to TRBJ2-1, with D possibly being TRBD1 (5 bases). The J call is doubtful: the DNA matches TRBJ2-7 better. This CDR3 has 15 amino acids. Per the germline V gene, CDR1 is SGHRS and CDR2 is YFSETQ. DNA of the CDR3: TGCGCCAGCAGCTTGTCCCAGGGCTCCTACAATGAGCAGTACTTC. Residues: CASSLSQGSYNEQYF.

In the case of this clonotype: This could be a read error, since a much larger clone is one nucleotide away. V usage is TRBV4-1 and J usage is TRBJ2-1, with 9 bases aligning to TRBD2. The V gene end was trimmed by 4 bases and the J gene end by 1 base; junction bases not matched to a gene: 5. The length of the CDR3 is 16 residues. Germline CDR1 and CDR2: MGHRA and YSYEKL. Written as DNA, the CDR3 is TGCGCCAGCAGCCCTCGACTAGCGGAGTCCTACAATGAGCAGTTCTTC. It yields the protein CASSPRLAESYNEQFF.

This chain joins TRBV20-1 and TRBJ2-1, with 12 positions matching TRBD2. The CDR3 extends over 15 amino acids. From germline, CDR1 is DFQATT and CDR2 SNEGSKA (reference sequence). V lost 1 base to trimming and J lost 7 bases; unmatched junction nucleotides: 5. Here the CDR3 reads CSARGASGGENEQFF. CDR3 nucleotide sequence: TGCAGTGCTAGAGGGGCTAGCGGGGGGGAAAATGAGCAGTTCTTC.

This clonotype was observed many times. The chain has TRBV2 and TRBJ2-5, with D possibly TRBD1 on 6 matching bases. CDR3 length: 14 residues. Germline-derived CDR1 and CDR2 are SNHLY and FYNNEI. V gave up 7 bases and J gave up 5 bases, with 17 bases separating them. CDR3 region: CASTPGQFLETQYF. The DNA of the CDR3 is TGTGCCAGCACGCCAGGACAGTTCCTGGAGACCCAGTACTTC.

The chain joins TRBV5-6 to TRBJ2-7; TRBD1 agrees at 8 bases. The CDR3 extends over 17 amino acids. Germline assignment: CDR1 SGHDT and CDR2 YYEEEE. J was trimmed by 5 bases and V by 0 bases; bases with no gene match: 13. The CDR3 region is CASSLGLGVRGLNEQYF. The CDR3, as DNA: TGTGCCAGCAGCTTGGGACTAGGTGTCAGGGGGCTGAACGAGCAGTACTTC.

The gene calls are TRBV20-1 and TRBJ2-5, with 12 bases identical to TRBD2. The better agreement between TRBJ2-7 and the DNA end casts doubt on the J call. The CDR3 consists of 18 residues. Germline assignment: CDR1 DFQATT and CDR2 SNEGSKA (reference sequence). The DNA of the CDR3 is TGCAGTGCTTCCCCCTCTCTAGCGGGGGGGGGCCCCACCTACGAGCAGTACTTC. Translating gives CSASPSLAGGGPTYEQYF.

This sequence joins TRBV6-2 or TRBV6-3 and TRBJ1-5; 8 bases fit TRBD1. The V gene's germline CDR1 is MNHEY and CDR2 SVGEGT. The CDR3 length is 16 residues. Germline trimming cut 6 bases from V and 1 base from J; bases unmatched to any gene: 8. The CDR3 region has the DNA TGTGCCAGCAGACCTCCCCGGACAGGGAGCAATCAGCCCCAGCATTTT. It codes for CASRPPRTGSNQPQHF.